Shown below are 3 T cell receptor beta chains from a single sample sequenced in a study of OX40 agonist ivuxolimab in advanced cancers. Here immunoSEQ multiplex PCR was the method, and the copy in TCRdb shows in-frame clones only, minus some. Of approximately 30,000 clones in the sample, 90% were seen once. Sequences were derived from CD4+ or CD8+ T cells sorted from blood, sampled in a trial of the OX40 agonist ivuxolimab. These receptors were collected from an adult with an advanced solid tumor such as melanoma, head and neck, liver or kidney cancer.

The J gene is TRBJ2-5, the V gene TRBV6-6, with D possibly matching TRBD2 (5 bases). Trimming took 0 bases from V and 4 from J, leaving 15 bases between them. CDR1 is MNHNY, CDR2 SVGAGI, per germline (reference sequence). The CDR3 runs to 16 residues. The CDR3 protein is CASSYSHLPRAETQYF. Here the CDR3 DNA reads TGTGCCAGCAGTTACTCGCATCTCCCGAGGGCAGAGACCCAGTACTTC.

The chain recombines TRBV7-9 with TRBJ2-7, with D perhaps TRBD1 or TRBD2 (5 bases each). CDR1 is SEHNR and CDR2 is FQNEAQ in the germline V gene (reference sequence). This CDR3 has 14 residues. The ends were cut back, 5 bases at V and 3 bases at J, with 14 bases in the middle. CDR3 DNA sequence: TGTGCCAGCAGCCTCGACATGGGGGTCTACGAGCAGTACTTC. Residues: CASSLDMGVYEQYF.

This clone was observed a single time. V is TRBV4-1 and J is TRBJ2-2; tentative D call: TRBD2 (5 bases). Germline CDR1 MGHRA, CDR2 YSYEKL. The CDR3 sequence is 16 residues long. V was trimmed by 0 bases and J by 5 bases, leaving 13 bases between them. This chain's CDR3 is CASSQESRTSTGELFF. CDR3 nucleotide sequence: TGCGCCAGCAGCCAAGAATCCAGGACTTCTACCGGGGAGCTGTTTTTT.